The 20 T cell receptor beta chains presented below share a single source sample, sequenced in a study of T-cell reconstitution after alpha-beta-depleted transplantation in children (dated by TCRdb to 2015 to 2016). The sample's treatment or condition label is to be understood as: allogeneic hematopoietic cell transplantation with graft depleted of TCRalphabeta T cells and CD19 B cells. Library preparation used PCR. The reads were generated on an Illumina HiSeq 2500. TCR libraries were prepared with molecular barcoding, using unique molecular identifiers to normalize TCRbeta repertoire quantification. TCRdb trimmed public reads at Q25 via fastp, called clones via MiXCR and kept in-frame beta chains. Rows are unified per CDR3 protein, each entry keeping the most common DNA and genes. Present in this sample are about 580,000 distinct CDR3 sequences, about 23% of which were seen just once. The ten largest clones add up to around an eighth of the sample.

Sequences were derived from PBMCs, mostly from graft donor cells, sampled 360 days after TCRalphabeta/CD19-depleted stem cell transplant. These receptors came from a boy under three years old who had a stem cell transplant for acute myeloid leukemia, so the T cells may come from the graft donor.

Only a few counts were recorded for this clonotype. The rearrangement joins TRBV20-1 to TRBJ2-7; D uncertain. V was clipped by 1 base and J by 3 bases, with 19 bases between them. Germline CDR1 reads DFQATT; CDR2 reads SNEGSKA (reference sequence). The CDR3 has 16 residues. In DNA form, the CDR3 reads TGCAGTGCTAGAGCCCTTTTGGCAGGTCGGTTCTACGAGCAGTACTTC. Translation gives CSARALLAGRFYEQYF.

This clonotype was picked up a small number of times. The chain is built from TRBV3-1 and TRBJ2-1, with 9 bases lining up with TRBD1. The germline V gene encodes CDR1 LGHDT and CDR2 YNNKEL (reference sequence). V lost 0 bases, J lost 2 bases, and 8 bases stayed unmatched. The CDR3 covers 18 residues. The CDR3 loop is CASSQDPRDRATYNEQFF. The CDR3 bases are TGTGCCAGCAGCCAAGATCCAAGGGACAGGGCTACCTACAATGAGCAGTTCTTC.

This clonotype was picked up many times. This chain uses TRBV29-1 with TRBJ2-7; D is possibly TRBD1 (6 bases). Germline V gene sequence: CDR1 SQVTM, CDR2 ANQGSEA. The CDR3 contains 14 residues. The V gene lost 7 bases and the J gene lost 0 bases, with 16 bases spanning the gap. The CDR3 DNA is TGCAGCGGCCAACAGGGTCTTCCCTCCTACGAGCAGTACGTC. Translated, it gives CSGQQGLPSYEQYV.

The chain carries TRBV6-2 or TRBV6-3 and TRBJ1-6, with TRBD1 as a possible D gene (6 bases). This CDR3 has 15 residues. V was pared by 5 bases and J by 7 bases, with 15 bases between. Germline V lookup: CDR1 MNHEY, CDR2 SVGEGT. The CDR3 loop is CASSNLDSTNSPLHF. The CDR3 nucleotides read TGTGCCAGCAGTAACTTGGACAGCACCAATTCACCCCTCCACTTT.

This clonotype was seen a handful of times. The chain couples TRBV6-1 to TRBJ1-5; a weak D match, TRBD1 (5 bases). Per the germline V gene, CDR1 is MNHNS and CDR2 is SASEGT. The CDR3 runs 15 residues. Trimming stripped 5 bases from V and 9 bases from J, with 20 bases between. CDR3 coding DNA: TGTGCCAGCAGTCCTGAGGGACCGGGATGGCGGCCCCAGCATTTT. The encoded protein is CASSPEGPGWRPQHF.

V gene TRBV4-3 combines with J gene TRBJ2-1, with D hard to call. The germline CDR1 and CDR2 sequences are LGHNA and YSLEER. Trimming removed 0 bases at V and 5 bases at J, with 11 bases between. The CDR3 is made up of 15 amino acids. CDR3 nucleotides: TGCGCCAGCAGCCAAGATGTGGCAGGTCACAATGAGCAGTTCTTC. Protein product: CASSQDVAGHNEQFF.

Ten or more counts support this clonotype. The chain couples TRBV29-1 to TRBJ2-6; possibly TRBD1 or TRBD2 for D (5 bases each). The CDR3 spans 14 residues. From germline, CDR1 is SQVTM and CDR2 ANQGSEA. V was trimmed by 3 bases and J by 3 bases, leaving 9 bases between them. The CDR3 DNA reads TGCAGCGTTGAGGGACGCGGTGGGGCCAACGTCCTGACTTTC. Its translation: CSVEGRGGANVLTF.

This clonotype was counted only a few times. This rearrangement joins TRBV12-3 or TRBV12-4 to TRBJ2-3, with a possible D match to TRBD1 (6 bases). V lost 5 bases to trimming and J lost 4 bases, with 16 bases between them. This CDR3 is built from 15 residues. The CDR3 reads CASSRRGVNADTQYF. As DNA, the CDR3 is TGTGCCAGCAGTCGCAGGGGTGTTAATGCAGATACGCAGTATTTT.

This clonotype came up a few times. The chain uses TRBV24-1 and TRBJ2-5, with unresolved D. The germline V and J ends were trimmed by 5 bases and 5 bases, with 8 bases remaining between them. This CDR3 comprises 12 residues. Germline CDR1 and CDR2: KGHDR and SFDVKD. The CDR3 DNA is TGTGCCACCAGTGTACGTGAGGAGACCCAGTACTTC. This translates into CATSVREETQYF.

This chain joins TRBV20-1 and TRBJ2-7, with D maybe TRBD1 (5 bases). The CDR3 sequence is 16 residues long. V shed 2 bases and J shed 4 bases, with 21 bases lying between them. Germline V lookup: CDR1 DFQATT, CDR2 SNEGSKA (reference sequence). The CDR3 is CSARPGMGPFPYEQYF. The CDR3 DNA reads TGCAGTGCTAGACCAGGGATGGGCCCTTTCCCATACGAGCAGTACTTC.

V is TRBV12-3 or TRBV12-4 and J is TRBJ2-7, with D possibly being TRBD1 (7 bases). The CDR3 covers 13 residues. V was trimmed by 6 bases and J by 2 bases, leaving 11 bases between them. In DNA, the CDR3 is TGTGCCAGCAGGGGGGGACAGCCCTACGAGCAGTACTTC. Translating it yields CASRGGQPYEQYF.

In this sample, this clonotype turned up many times. The chain uses TRBV29-1 and TRBJ2-1; 7 nucleotides align to TRBD1. The V segment lost 0 bases and the J segment 8 bases; nucleotides outside the gene matches: 13. This CDR3 region has 16 residues. Looked up from germline, CDR1 is SQVTM and CDR2 is ANQGSEA. The CDR3: CSVEDVGSGGMYEQFF. CDR3 coding DNA: TGCAGCGTTGAAGATGTTGGGTCAGGGGGTATGTATGAGCAGTTCTTC.

The chain carries TRBV14 and TRBJ2-1, with a weak D call TRBD2 (6 bases). V was trimmed by 0 bases and J by 4 bases, leaving 19 bases between them. The CDR3 contains 18 residues. In germline, CDR1 is SGHDN, CDR2 FVKESK. The chain's CDR3 is CASSQEGLGLQGYNEQFF. As DNA, the CDR3 is TGTGCCAGCAGCCAAGAGGGACTGGGACTCCAAGGGTACAATGAGCAGTTCTTC. Complete variable domain (other parts from reference TRBV14 and TRBJ2-1): EAGVTQFPSHSVIEKGQTVTLRCDPISGHDNLYWYRRVMGKEIKFLLHFVKESKQDESGMPNNRFLAERTGGTYSTLKVQPAELEDSGVYFCASSQEGLGLQGYNEQFFGPGTRLTVL.

At least ten counts were recorded for this clonotype. CDR3 coding DNA: TGTGCCAGCAGCTTTCGTCGGGGGGAATACAATGAGCAGTTCTTC. Amino acids: CASSFRRGEYNEQFF. The V gene is TRBV7-2, the J gene TRBJ2-1; 7 nucleotides align to TRBD2. CDR3 length: 15 residues. V shed 3 bases and J 4 bases; nucleotides not matched to a gene: 6. Germline V gene sequence: CDR1 SGHTA, CDR2 FQGNSA.

This clonotype was detected ten times or more. The chain carries TRBV19 and TRBJ1-2, with 10 bases identical to TRBD1. Looked up from germline, CDR1 is LNHDA and CDR2 is SQIVND (reference sequence). Losses at the gene ends were 3 bases for V and 6 bases for J; bases not matched to a gene: 4. This CDR3 has 14 residues. DNA of the CDR3: TGTGCCAGTAGTATGGGACAGGGGATGGATGGCTACACCTTC. This codes for CASSMGQGMDGYTF.

V and J are TRBV20-1 and TRBJ1-3; D call uncertain. This CDR3 has 15 amino acids. The V end was cut by 2 bases, the J end by 0 bases, with 11 bases between. Germline V gene sequence: CDR1 DFQATT, CDR2 SNEGSKA (reference sequence). The CDR3 loop is CSARRQTSSGNTIYF. CDR3 nucleotides: TGCAGTGCTAGAAGGCAGACGAGCTCTGGAAACACCATATATTTT.

The J gene is TRBJ2-3, the V gene TRBV12-3 or TRBV12-4; weak D call: TRBD2 (7 bases). The ends were cut back, 8 bases at V and 2 bases at J, with 11 bases in the middle. This CDR3 is 13 amino acids long. In DNA form, the CDR3 reads TGTGCCAGCGGGGGGGCGGTCACAGATACGCAGTATTTT. As protein: CASGGAVTDTQYF.

The chain carries TRBV20-1 and TRBJ1-6; no firm D call. The CDR3 totals 14 residues. CDR1 and CDR2 (germline): DFQATT, SNEGSKA (reference sequence). V was shortened by 3 bases and J by 5 bases, with 11 bases between the two germline ends. CDR3 nucleotide sequence: TGCAGTGCTAGTGGACGGTTCGATAATTCACCCCTCCACTTT. Residues: CSASGRFDNSPLHF.

This clonotype was counted at least ten times. This rearrangement joins TRBV20-1 to TRBJ2-1; D assignment may be TRBD1 or TRBD2 (5 bases each). CDR1 and CDR2 (germline): DFQATT, SNEGSKA (reference sequence). CDR3 size: 9 residues. Trimming took off 6 bases at V and 8 bases at J, with 5 bases between the two ends. Here the CDR3 DNA reads TGCAGTGCGGGGGATGAGCAGTTCTTC. Protein product: CSAGDEQFF.

This clonotype was observed many times. The gene calls are TRBV6-1 and TRBJ1-4; 12 bases agree with TRBD1. The CDR3 runs 15 residues. Germline trimming cut 6 bases from V and 10 bases from J; bases unmatched to any gene: 9. CDR1 is MNHNS, CDR2 SASEGT, per germline. The CDR3 DNA reads TGTGCCAGCAGGCGAACCGGGACAGGGGGCGGAAAACTGTTTTTT. Its translation: CASRRTGTGGGKLFF.